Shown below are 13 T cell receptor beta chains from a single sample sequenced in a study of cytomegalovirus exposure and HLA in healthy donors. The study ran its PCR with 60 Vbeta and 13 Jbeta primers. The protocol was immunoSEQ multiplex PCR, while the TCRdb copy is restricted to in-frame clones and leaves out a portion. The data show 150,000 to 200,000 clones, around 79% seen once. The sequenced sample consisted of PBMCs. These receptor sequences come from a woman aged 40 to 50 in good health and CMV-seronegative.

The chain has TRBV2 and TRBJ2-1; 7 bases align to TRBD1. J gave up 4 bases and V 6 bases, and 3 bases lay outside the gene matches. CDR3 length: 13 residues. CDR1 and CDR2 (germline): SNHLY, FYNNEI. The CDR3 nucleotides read TGTGCCAGCAGGACAGGGTTGTACAATGAGCAGTTCTTC. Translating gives CASRTGLYNEQFF.

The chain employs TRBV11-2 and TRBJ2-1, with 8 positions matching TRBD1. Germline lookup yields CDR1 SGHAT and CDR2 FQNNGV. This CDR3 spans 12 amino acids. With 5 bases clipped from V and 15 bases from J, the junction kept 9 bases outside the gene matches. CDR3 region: CASSGLDRERFF. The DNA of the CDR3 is TGTGCCAGCAGCGGACTGGACAGGGAAAGGTTCTTC.

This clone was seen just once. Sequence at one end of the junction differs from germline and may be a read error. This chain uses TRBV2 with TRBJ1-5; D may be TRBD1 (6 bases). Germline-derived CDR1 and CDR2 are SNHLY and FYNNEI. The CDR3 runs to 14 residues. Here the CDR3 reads CVSSVRQGNQPQHF. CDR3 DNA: TGTGTCAGCAGTGTCCGTCAGGGGAATCAGCCCCAGCATTTT.

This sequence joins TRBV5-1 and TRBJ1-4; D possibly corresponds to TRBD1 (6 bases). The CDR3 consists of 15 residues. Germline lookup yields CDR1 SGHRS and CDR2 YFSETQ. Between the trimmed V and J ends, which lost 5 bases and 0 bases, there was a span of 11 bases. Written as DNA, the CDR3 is TGCGCCAGCAGATCCACAGGGACAACTAATGAAAAACTGTTTTTT. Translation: CASRSTGTTNEKLFF. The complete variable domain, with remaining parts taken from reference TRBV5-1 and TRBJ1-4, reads KAGVTQTPRYLIKTRGQQVTLSCSPISGHRSVSWYQQTPGQGLQFLFEYFSETQRNKGNFPGRFSGRQFSNSRSEMNVSTLELGDSALYLCASRSTGTTNEKLFFGSGTQLSVL.

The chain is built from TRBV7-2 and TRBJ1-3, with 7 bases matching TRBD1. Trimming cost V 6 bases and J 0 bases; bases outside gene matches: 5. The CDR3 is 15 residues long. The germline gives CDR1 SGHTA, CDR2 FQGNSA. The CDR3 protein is CASSLDRVSGNTIYF. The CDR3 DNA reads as TGTGCCAGCAGTCTTGACAGGGTCTCTGGAAACACCATATATTTT.

The CDR3 is CASSQDGVAGGQETQYF. For the CDR3, the DNA is TGCGCCAGCAGCCAAGATGGGGTAGCGGGGGGTCAAGAGACCCAGTACTTC. The chain recombines TRBV4-1 with TRBJ2-5, with 10 bases aligning to TRBD2. This CDR3 comprises 17 residues. The germline CDR1 and CDR2 sequences are MGHRA and YSYEKL. V shed 0 bases, J shed 2 bases, and the junction held 6 bases outside the gene matches.

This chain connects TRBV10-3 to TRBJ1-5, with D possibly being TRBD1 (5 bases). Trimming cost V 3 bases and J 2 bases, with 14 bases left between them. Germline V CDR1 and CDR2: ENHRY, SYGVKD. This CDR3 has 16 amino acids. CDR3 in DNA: TGTGCCATCAGTGATGGATCTTCCAGGGGCAATCAGCCCCAGCATTTT. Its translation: CAISDGSSRGNQPQHF.

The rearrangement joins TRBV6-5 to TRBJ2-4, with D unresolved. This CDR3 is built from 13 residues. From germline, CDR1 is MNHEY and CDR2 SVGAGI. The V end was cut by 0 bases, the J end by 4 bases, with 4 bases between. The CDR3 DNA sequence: TGTGCCAGCAGTTACTCGAGAAAAAACATTCAGTACTTC. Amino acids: CASSYSRKNIQYF.

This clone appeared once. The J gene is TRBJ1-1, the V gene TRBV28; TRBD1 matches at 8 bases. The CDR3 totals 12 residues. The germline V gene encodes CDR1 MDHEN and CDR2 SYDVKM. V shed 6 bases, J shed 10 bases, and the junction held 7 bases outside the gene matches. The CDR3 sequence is CASRTQGARAFF. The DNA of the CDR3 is TGTGCCAGCAGGACGCAGGGGGCGCGAGCTTTCTTT.

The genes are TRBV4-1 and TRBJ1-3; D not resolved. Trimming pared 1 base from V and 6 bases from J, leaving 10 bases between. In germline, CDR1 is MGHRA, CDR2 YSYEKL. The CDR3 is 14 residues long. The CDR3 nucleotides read TGCGCCAGCAGCCAAGTGAAAGAGCTAAACACCATATATTTT. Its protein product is CASSQVKELNTIYF.

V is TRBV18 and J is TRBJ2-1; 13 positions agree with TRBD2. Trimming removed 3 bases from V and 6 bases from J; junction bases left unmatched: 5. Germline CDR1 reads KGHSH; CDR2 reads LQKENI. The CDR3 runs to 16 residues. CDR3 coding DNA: TGTGCCAGCTCACCGTTGACTAGCGGGGGGCGCAATGAGCAGTTCTTC. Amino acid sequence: CASSPLTSGGRNEQFF.

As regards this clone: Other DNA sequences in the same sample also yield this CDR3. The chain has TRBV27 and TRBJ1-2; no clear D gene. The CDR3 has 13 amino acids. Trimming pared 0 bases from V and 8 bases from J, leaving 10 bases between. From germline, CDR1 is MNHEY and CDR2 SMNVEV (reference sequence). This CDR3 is CASSLSSFQGYTF. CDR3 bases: TGTGCCAGCAGTTTATCGTCCTTTCAGGGCTACACCTTC.

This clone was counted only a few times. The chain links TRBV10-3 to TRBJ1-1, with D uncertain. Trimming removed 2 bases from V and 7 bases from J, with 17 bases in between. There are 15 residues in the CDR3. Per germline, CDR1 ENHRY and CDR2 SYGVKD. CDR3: CAISELFAGGSEAFF. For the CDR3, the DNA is TGTGCCATCAGTGAGCTCTTCGCAGGAGGGAGTGAAGCTTTCTTT.